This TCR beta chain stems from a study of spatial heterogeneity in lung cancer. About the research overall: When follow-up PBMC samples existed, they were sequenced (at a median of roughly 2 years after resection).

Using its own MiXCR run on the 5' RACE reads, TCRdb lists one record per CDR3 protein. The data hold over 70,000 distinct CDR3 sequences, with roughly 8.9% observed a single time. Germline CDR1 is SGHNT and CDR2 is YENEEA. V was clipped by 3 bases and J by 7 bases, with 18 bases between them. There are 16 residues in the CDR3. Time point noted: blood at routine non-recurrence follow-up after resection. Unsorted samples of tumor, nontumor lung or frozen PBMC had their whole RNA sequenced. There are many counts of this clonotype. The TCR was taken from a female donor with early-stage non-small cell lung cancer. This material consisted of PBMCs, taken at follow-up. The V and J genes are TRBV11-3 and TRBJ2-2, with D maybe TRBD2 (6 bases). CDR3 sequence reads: CASSFRGTGSGGELFF. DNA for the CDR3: TGTGCCAGCAGCTTTCGCGGGACGGGGAGCGGCGGGGAGCTGTTTTTT.